A selection of T cell receptor beta chains follows, all from one sample in a study of blood T cell repertoires in COVID-19. Produced via immunoSEQ multiplex PCR; TCRdb's table is partial and in-frame only. The table has 200,000 to 300,000 clones, around 90% seen once. The material sequenced was peripheral blood. These receptors originate from a middle-aged woman with acute or convalescent COVID-19. The CDR3 runs from the conserved cysteine through the conserved F or W. A D gene is named only where the DNA matches it firmly. The listing skips clone size in some rows; elsewhere it reads once, few, many or a size class.

cdr3_aa	cdr3_nt	j_call	v_call	clone_size	d_call
CASSARGDQAPPTDTQYF	TGTGCCAGCAGCGCAAGGGGTGACCAGGCCCCGCCAACGGATACGCAGTATTTT	TRBJ2-3	TRBV9	-	-
CASSVGREGYGYTF	TGTGCCAGCAGCGTCGGCAGGGAGGGATATGGCTACACCTTC	TRBJ1-2	TRBV9	-	-
CAGRGAGTDTQYF	TGTGCCGGACGGGGGGCTGGTACAGATACGCAGTATTTT	TRBJ2-3	TRBV7-9	-	-
CASRSQGLNTEAFF	TGTGCCAGCAGATCACAGGGCCTGAACACTGAAGCTTTCTTT	TRBJ1-1	TRBV6-5	-	-
CASRPGTPGNTIYF	TGTGCCAGCAGGCCCGGGACACCTGGAAACACCATATATTTT	TRBJ1-3	TRBV27	once	-
CASSLFGEASNEKLFF	TGTGCCAGCAGTTTATTCGGGGAAGCTTCTAATGAAAAACTGTTTTTT	TRBJ1-4	TRBV27	-	-
CASSPGHGGGNSPLHF	TGTGCCAGCTCACCAGGTCATGGCGGGGGGAATTCACCCCTCCACTTT	TRBJ1-6	TRBV18	-	-
CASSTGGPNTEAFF	TGTGCCAGCAGTACAGGGGGCCCGAACACTGAAGCTTTCTTT	TRBJ1-1	TRBV7-3	-	TRBD1
CASSGARGSDYGYTF	TGCGCCAGCAGTGGGGCCAGGGGGAGTGACTATGGCTACACCTTC	TRBJ1-2	TRBV10-2	few	TRBD1
CASTSTVAWGYTF	TGTGCCAGCACCTCTACAGTGGCGTGGGGCTACACCTTC	TRBJ1-2	TRBV2	-	-
CASSLPGQGARNEQFF	TGTGCCAGCAGTCTACCGGGACAGGGGGCGCGCAATGAGCAGTTCTTC	TRBJ2-1	TRBV27	-	TRBD1
CASRRQLTNEKLFF	TGTGCCAGCAGGAGACAGTTAACTAATGAAAAACTGTTTTTT	TRBJ1-4	TRBV27	-	-
CASSVAQGATEAFF	TGTGCCAGCAGCGTAGCCCAGGGTGCCACTGAAGCTTTCTTT	TRBJ1-1	TRBV9	once	-
CASSEGPGDGETQYF	TGTGCCAGCAGTGAAGGTCCGGGGGACGGGGAGACCCAGTACTTC	TRBJ2-5	TRBV6-1	-	-
CASSRQGLGTEAFF	TGTGCCAGCAGCAGACAGGGACTTGGCACTGAAGCTTTCTTT	TRBJ1-1	TRBV11-2	-	TRBD1
CASSLGPYSDNQPQHF	TGCGCCAGCAGCTTGGGCCCATACAGTGACAATCAGCCCCAGCATTTT	TRBJ1-5	TRBV5-1	-	-
CATSEAGTPWETQYF	TGTGCCACCAGTGAAGCCGGGACTCCCTGGGAGACCCAGTACTTC	TRBJ2-5	TRBV24-1	-	-
CASGLASGQGQPQHF	TGTGCTAGTGGTTTGGCTTCGGGACAGGGGCAGCCCCAGCATTTT	TRBJ1-5	TRBV12-5	-	TRBD1
CATSDPRSASGGAGNEQFF	TGTGCCACCAGTGATCCAAGATCAGCTAGCGGGGGGGCGGGTAATGAGCAGTTCTTC	TRBJ2-1	TRBV24-1	-	TRBD2
CASSLVGHQETQYF	TGTGCCAGCAGCTTAGTTGGCCACCAAGAGACCCAGTACTTC	TRBJ2-5	TRBV7-9	-	-
CASGGGTSETQYF	TGTGCCAGCGGGGGAGGGACCTCAGAGACCCAGTACTTC	TRBJ2-5	TRBV9	-	TRBD2
CATSFSGGGTDTQYF	TGTGCCACCAGTTTTAGCGGGGGGGGAACAGATACGCAGTATTTT	TRBJ2-3	TRBV24-1	-	TRBD2
CASSLPTTGELFF	TGCGCCAGCAGCCTCCCTACCACCGGGGAGCTGTTTTTT	TRBJ2-2	TRBV5-1	few	-
CASSYLTGQSTGELFF	TGTGCCAGCAGCTACCTCACAGGGCAATCTACCGGGGAGCTGTTTTTT	TRBJ2-2	TRBV14	-	-